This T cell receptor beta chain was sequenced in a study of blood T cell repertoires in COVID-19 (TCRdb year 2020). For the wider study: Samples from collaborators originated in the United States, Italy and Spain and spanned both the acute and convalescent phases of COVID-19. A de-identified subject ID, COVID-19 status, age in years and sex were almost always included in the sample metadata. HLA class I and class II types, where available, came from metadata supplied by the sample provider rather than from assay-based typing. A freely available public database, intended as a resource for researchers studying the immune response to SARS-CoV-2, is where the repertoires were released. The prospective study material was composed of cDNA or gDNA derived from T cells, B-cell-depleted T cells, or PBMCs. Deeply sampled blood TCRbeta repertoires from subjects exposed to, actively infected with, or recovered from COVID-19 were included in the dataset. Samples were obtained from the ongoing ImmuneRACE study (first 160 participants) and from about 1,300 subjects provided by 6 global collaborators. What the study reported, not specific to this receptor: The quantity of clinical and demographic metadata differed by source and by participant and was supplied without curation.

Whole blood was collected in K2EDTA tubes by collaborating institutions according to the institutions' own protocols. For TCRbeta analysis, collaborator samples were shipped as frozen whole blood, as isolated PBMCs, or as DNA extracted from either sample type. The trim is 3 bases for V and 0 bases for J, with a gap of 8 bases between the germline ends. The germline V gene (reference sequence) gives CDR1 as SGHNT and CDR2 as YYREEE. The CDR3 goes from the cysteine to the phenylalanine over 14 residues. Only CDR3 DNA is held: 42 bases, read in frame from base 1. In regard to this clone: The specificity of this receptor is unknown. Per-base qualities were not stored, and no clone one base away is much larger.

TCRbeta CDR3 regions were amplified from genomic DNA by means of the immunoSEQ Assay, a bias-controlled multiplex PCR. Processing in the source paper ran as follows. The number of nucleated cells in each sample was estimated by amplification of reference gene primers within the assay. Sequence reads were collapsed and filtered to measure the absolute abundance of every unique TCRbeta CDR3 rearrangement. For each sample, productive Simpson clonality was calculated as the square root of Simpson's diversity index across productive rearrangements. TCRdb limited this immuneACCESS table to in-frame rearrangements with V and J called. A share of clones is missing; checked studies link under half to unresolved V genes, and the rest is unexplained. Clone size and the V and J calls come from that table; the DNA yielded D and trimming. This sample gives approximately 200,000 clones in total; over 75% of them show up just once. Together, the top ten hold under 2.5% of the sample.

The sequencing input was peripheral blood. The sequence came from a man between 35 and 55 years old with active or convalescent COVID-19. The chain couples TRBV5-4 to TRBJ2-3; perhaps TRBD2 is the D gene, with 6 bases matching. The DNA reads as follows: TGTGCCAGCAGCTGGAGCGGGAGCACAGATACGCAGTATTTT. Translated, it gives CASSWSGSTDTQYF.